The 31 T cell receptor beta chains listed next were all sequenced from one sample in a study of blood T cell repertoires in COVID-19. Here immunoSEQ multiplex PCR was the method, and the copy in TCRdb shows in-frame clones only, minus some. The sample has about 320,000 clones, about 85% seen once. Source material: PBMCs or T cells enriched from blood (not recorded which). The receptors stem from a woman aged 30 to 39 who had been exposed to COVID-19.

The genes are TRBV5-1 and TRBJ1-1, with a weak D call TRBD1 (5 bases). Trimming took off 6 bases at V and 5 bases at J, with 11 bases between the two ends. Germline V lookup: CDR1 SGHRS, CDR2 YFSETQ. CDR3 length: 12 amino acids. In DNA, the CDR3 is TGCGCCAGCAACCAAGGGGCGACTGAAGCTTTCTTT. Its translation: CASNQGATEAFF.

The V call is TRBV19, the J call TRBJ2-3; TRBD2 agrees at 9 bases. CDR1 and CDR2 (germline): LNHDA, SQIVND (reference sequence). There are 16 residues in the CDR3. Trimming removed 8 bases from V and 0 bases from J; junction bases left unmatched: 9. For the CDR3, the DNA is TGTGCCAGTCCACCCACGACTAGCGGTAGCACAGATACGCAGTATTTT. It encodes CASPPTTSGSTDTQYF.

This clone was seen only a few times. The rearrangement uses TRBV18 and TRBJ2-1; TRBD2 is a possible D gene (6 bases). V was trimmed by 10 bases and J by 7 bases, leaving 26 bases between them. The germline V gene encodes CDR1 KGHSH and CDR2 LQKENI. The CDR3 is 16 residues long. This CDR3 reads CATSGSVGFGTNEQFF. The CDR3 nucleotides are TGTGCCACCTCCGGGAGTGTCGGCTTCGGTACAAATGAGCAGTTCTTC.

This clone was counted a single time. This chain connects TRBV5-1 to TRBJ1-1; D gene ambiguous. The CDR3 is 15 amino acids. V lost 0 bases, J lost 0 bases, and 9 bases lay in between. CDR1 is SGHRS, CDR2 YFSETQ, per germline. The CDR3 loop is CASSLGRRVNTEAFF. In DNA, the CDR3 is TGCGCCAGCAGCTTGGGTCGGAGGGTGAACACTGAAGCTTTCTTT.

The chain couples TRBV6-2 or TRBV6-3 to TRBJ1-5; tentatively, D is TRBD1 (6 bases). Trimming took off 0 bases at V and 4 bases at J, with 13 bases between the two ends. The CDR3 contains 16 residues. Germline V lookup: CDR1 MNHEY, CDR2 SVGEGT. This CDR3 reads CASSYSPYRENQPQHF. In nucleotides, the CDR3 is TGTGCCAGCAGTTACTCCCCCTACAGGGAAAATCAGCCCCAGCATTTT.

The chain has TRBV7-9 and TRBJ1-1, with D perhaps matching TRBD1 (6 bases). The V end lost 4 bases, the J end lost 0 bases, and 12 bases lay between the germline ends. Germline V CDR1 and CDR2: SEHNR, FQNEAQ (reference sequence). This CDR3 has 15 amino acids. Here the CDR3 reads CASSSNRVVNTEAFF. The CDR3 nucleotides read TGTGCCAGCAGCTCGAACAGGGTGGTGAACACTGAAGCTTTCTTT.

This rearrangement joins TRBV3-1 (or the pseudogene TRBV3-2) to TRBJ1-5; 7 bases are shared with TRBD1. The V gene end was trimmed by 4 bases and the J gene end by 3 bases; junction bases not matched to a gene: 3. Looked up from germline, CDR1 is LGHDT and CDR2 is YNNKEL (reference sequence). The CDR3 length is 14 residues. CDR3 in amino acids: CASSPGQVNQPQHF. The CDR3 region has the DNA TGTGCCAGCAGCCCCGGACAGGTCAATCAGCCCCAGCATTTT.

This chain's CDR3 is CASSGHRGVTTEAFF. The CDR3 DNA follows: TGTGCCAGCAGTGGGCACAGGGGGGTGACCACTGAAGCTTTCTTT. This chain connects TRBV6-2 or TRBV6-3 to TRBJ1-1, with 8 bases fitting TRBD1. The J segment lost 4 bases and the V segment lost 5 bases, leaving 9 bases of the junction unmatched. The CDR3 covers 15 residues. Germline lookup yields CDR1 MNHEY and CDR2 SVGEGT.

The gene calls are TRBV5-4 and TRBJ2-7, with 7 bases fitting TRBD1. The CDR3 contains 13 residues. The junction had 5 bases not matched to a gene; V was cut back by 4 bases and J by 4 bases. Germline loops: CDR1 SGHNT, CDR2 YYREEE (reference sequence). CDR3 sequence reads: CASSLKQGYEQYF. The CDR3 nucleotides are TGTGCCAGCAGCCTGAAACAGGGGTACGAGCAGTACTTC.

The rearrangement uses TRBV12-3 or TRBV12-4 and TRBJ1-5; D not certain. The CDR3 consists of 12 residues. Trimming stripped 8 bases from V and 3 bases from J, with 8 bases between. CDR3 protein: CASQTYNQPQHF. Here the CDR3 DNA reads TGTGCCAGCCAGACTTACAATCAGCCCCAGCATTTT.

The table lists this clone with a few counts. The same CDR3 can be traced to other DNA sequences in this sample. CDR3 protein: CAWSVQPNQPQHF. In DNA form, the CDR3 reads TGTGCCTGGAGTGTACAGCCTAATCAGCCCCAGCATTTT. The chain employs TRBV30 and TRBJ1-5; D remains ambiguous. This CDR3 is 13 amino acids long. With 0 bases removed from V and 4 bases from J, the gap between germline ends came to 7 bases. CDR1 GTSNPN and CDR2 SVGIG come from the germline V gene (reference sequence).

The rearrangement uses TRBV2 and TRBJ2-7; TRBD2 might be the D (6 bases). The CDR3 totals 15 residues. V was pared by 7 bases and J by 4 bases, with 20 bases between. Germline CDR1 is SNHLY and CDR2 is FYNNEI. In nucleotides, the CDR3 is TGTGCCAGCATCGAATCGGCTAGCGAAATATACGAGCAGTACTTC. Its protein is CASIESASEIYEQYF.

The rearrangement joins TRBV19 to TRBJ1-4; no firm D call. Germline CDR1 LNHDA, CDR2 SQIVND (reference sequence). The V end lost 5 bases, the J end lost 7 bases, and 11 bases lay between the germline ends. This CDR3 comprises 13 residues. The CDR3 sequence: CASSPTGSEKLFF. In DNA, the CDR3 is TGTGCCAGTAGTCCCACGGGGAGTGAAAAACTGTTTTTT.

The chain couples TRBV19 to TRBJ2-7; D might be TRBD2 (6 bases). CDR3 length: 14 amino acids. From germline, CDR1 is LNHDA and CDR2 SQIVND (reference sequence). Trimming cost V 7 bases and J 0 bases, with 13 bases left between them. The DNA of the CDR3 is TGTGCCAGTACCCCTGACGGGAGCTCCTACGAGCAGTACTTC. Translation gives CASTPDGSSYEQYF.

The J gene is TRBJ1-1, the V gene TRBV7-9, with D uncertain. V lost 5 bases, J lost 0 bases, and 10 bases lay in between. The CDR3 has 14 residues. Germline V gives CDR1 SEHNR, CDR2 FQNEAQ (reference sequence). The CDR3 sequence is CASSLTALNTEAFF. The CDR3 DNA is TGTGCCAGCAGCCTAACAGCTCTGAACACTGAAGCTTTCTTT.

V usage is TRBV3-1 (or the pseudogene TRBV3-2) and J usage is TRBJ1-4; tentative D call: TRBD1 (6 bases). CDR1 and CDR2 from the germline V gene are LGHDT and YNNKEL (reference sequence). This CDR3 region has 16 residues. V dropped 2 bases and J dropped 8 bases, with 18 bases sitting between them. CDR3 in DNA: TGTGCCAGCAGCCAACCTGGTAGGGGGTCGTGGGAAAAACTGTTTTTT. As protein: CASSQPGRGSWEKLFF.

The rearrangement joins TRBV27 to TRBJ1-3; a weak D match, TRBD1 (6 bases). The V gene lost 5 bases and the J gene lost 4 bases, with 15 bases spanning the gap. CDR1 and CDR2 (germline): MNHEY, SMNVEV (reference sequence). There are 15 residues in the CDR3. CDR3 protein: CASSPITGLGNTIYF. The CDR3 DNA sequence: TGTGCCAGCAGTCCGATCACAGGGTTAGGAAACACCATATATTTT.

This sequence joins TRBV4-1 and TRBJ2-1, with TRBD1 identical over 8 bases. J gave up 6 bases and V 2 bases, and 6 bases lay outside the gene matches. Germline CDR1 MGHRA, CDR2 YSYEKL. There are 15 residues in the CDR3. This CDR3 is CASSQRSGGGNEQFF. CDR3 DNA sequence: TGCGCCAGCAGCCAACGCTCAGGGGGCGGCAATGAGCAGTTCTTC.

The rearrangement joins TRBV5-4 to TRBJ2-3; TRBD1 matches at 7 bases. The CDR3 loop spans 15 amino acids. V lost 4 bases to trimming and J lost 3 bases; unmatched junction nucleotides: 8. The germline V gene encodes CDR1 SGHNT and CDR2 YYREEE (reference sequence). CDR3 loop: CASSRRQGETDTQYF. CDR3 nucleotides: TGTGCCAGCAGCCGGCGACAGGGCGAGACAGATACGCAGTATTTT.

The rearrangement uses TRBV21-1 and TRBJ1-5. TRBV21-1 has pseudogene status. The CDR3 spans 17 residues. The CDR3 nucleotides are TGTGCCAGCAGCAAAGGGTACCCACCGCGGCGGTATCAGCCCCAGCATTTT. Its translation is CASSKGYPPRRYQPQHF.

The genes are TRBV5-1 and TRBJ1-1, with a weak D call TRBD1 (6 bases). Trimming cost V 2 bases and J 7 bases, with 18 bases left between them. The CDR3 is 15 amino acids. Germline lookup yields CDR1 SGHRS and CDR2 YFSETQ. The chain's CDR3 is CASSFFETGGLEAFF. The DNA of the CDR3 is TGCGCCAGCAGCTTTTTCGAGACAGGCGGCCTTGAAGCTTTCTTT.

In this sample, this clone turned up once. V and J are TRBV11-2 and TRBJ2-5; 9 nucleotides line up with TRBD2. The length of the CDR3 is 15 residues. Germline V gene sequence: CDR1 SGHAT, CDR2 FQNNGV. Trimming took 8 bases from V and 4 from J; bases not matched to a gene: 11. The DNA of the CDR3 is TGTGCCAGCCAGGAGGTAGCGGGAGAGAGAGAGACCCAGTACTTC. Translation: CASQEVAGERETQYF.

The sample holds a few counts of this clone. The CDR3 DNA reads TGTGCCAGCAGCTTAAAACCCTCAGCGGGGGTCAAGTACGAGCAGTACTTC. Translating gives CASSLKPSAGVKYEQYF. The chain links TRBV7-3 to TRBJ2-7, with 8 bases identical to TRBD2. The CDR3 sequence is 17 residues long. The V gene end was trimmed by 1 base and the J gene end by 4 bases; junction bases not matched to a gene: 12. Germline V lookup: CDR1 SGHTA, CDR2 FQGTGA.

The rearrangement uses TRBV4-1 and TRBJ1-5; TRBD1 might be the D (5 bases). The ends were cut back, 0 bases at V and 4 bases at J, with 13 bases in the middle. The CDR3 contains 16 residues. From germline, CDR1 is MGHRA and CDR2 YSYEKL. CDR3 amino acids: CASSQDWGPGNQPQHF. The CDR3, as DNA: TGCGCCAGCAGCCAAGACTGGGGTCCAGGGAATCAGCCCCAGCATTTT.

J is TRBJ1-2 and V is TRBV30; 9 nucleotides match TRBD1. V shed 2 bases and J 7 bases; nucleotides not matched to a gene: 14. The CDR3 contains 16 residues. Germline values: CDR1 GTSNPN, CDR2 SVGIG (reference sequence). CDR3 residues: CAWSSRTGVSVGGYTF. CDR3 DNA sequence: TGTGCCTGGAGTTCTCGGACAGGGGTTTCCGTCGGTGGCTACACCTTC.

This clone was seen a handful of times. In DNA form, the CDR3 reads TGTGCCAGCTCACTCGGGGGGGAGCAGTACTTC. This gives the protein CASSLGGEQYF. The chain links TRBV18 to TRBJ2-7, with TRBD2 identical over 7 bases. This CDR3 contains 11 residues. With 4 bases clipped from V and 7 bases from J, the junction kept 1 base outside the gene matches. Germline V lookup: CDR1 KGHSH, CDR2 LQKENI.

The gene calls are TRBV5-1 and TRBJ1-6, with 8 positions matching TRBD1. This CDR3 has 14 residues. Per the germline V gene, CDR1 is SGHRS and CDR2 is YFSETQ. J gave up 9 bases and V 5 bases, and 7 bases lay outside the gene matches. The CDR3 reads CASSLQGGRSPLHF. CDR3 bases: TGCGCCAGCAGTTTACAGGGGGGTCGTTCACCCCTCCACTTT.

The chain joins TRBV28 to TRBJ1-4; D may be TRBD1 (6 bases). The CDR3 covers 13 residues. The germline V and J ends were trimmed by 8 bases and 5 bases, with 12 bases remaining between them. CDR1 is MDHEN and CDR2 is SYDVKM in the germline V gene. CDR3 nucleotides: TGTGCCAGCTTGGACAGCCGGAATGAAAAACTGTTTTTT. Its protein product is CASLDSRNEKLFF.

The chain has TRBV30 and TRBJ2-1; 8 positions match TRBD2. V gave up 2 bases and J gave up 8 bases; unmatched junction bases: 11. In germline, CDR1 is GTSNPN, CDR2 SVGIG (reference sequence). The CDR3 is 15 amino acids. CDR3 sequence reads: CAWSRLGGDIHEQFF. The CDR3 DNA reads TGTGCCTGGAGTCGACTCGGGGGGGATATACATGAGCAGTTCTTC.

This chain connects TRBV21-1 to TRBJ2-3; the table's D call, TRBD2, has no DNA check behind it. TRBV21-1 is annotated as a pseudogene. The CDR3 totals 18 residues. In nucleotides, the CDR3 is TGTGCCAGCAGCAAAGACTGCTCGGGACTAGCGGGGTCAAATACGCAGTATTTT. It codes for CASSKDCSGLAGSNTQYF.

V gene TRBV28 combines with J gene TRBJ2-2; TRBD2 agrees at 8 bases. Trimming cost V 4 bases and J 3 bases; bases outside gene matches: 7. The V gene's germline CDR1 is MDHEN and CDR2 SYDVKM. This CDR3 spans 16 amino acids. The CDR3 DNA reads TGTGCCAGCAGTTCCACGGGGGGGCCAGACACCGGGGAGCTGTTTTTT. This encodes CASSSTGGPDTGELFF. Combining the CDR3 with reference TRBV28 and TRBJ2-2 gives the whole variable domain DVKVTQSSRYLVKRTGEKVFLECVQDMDHENMFWYRQDPGLGLRLIYFSYDVKMKEKGDIPEGYSVSREKKERFSLILESASTNQTSMYLCASSSTGGPDTGELFFGEGSRLTVL.